This T cell receptor (beta chain) was sequenced during a study of metastatic and nonmetastatic thyroid tumors. Background on the study: The study looked at repertoires side by side in blood and in tumor or nodule tissue from malignant and benign thyroid patients.

Via MiXCR, TCRdb re-called the PCR reads. The table has roughly 18,000 clones, roughly 33% seen once; the top ten hold 20% to 25%. Thyroid surgery was preceded by no treatment in any patient. The CDR3 length is 13 residues. Germline V gene sequence: CDR1 SNHLY, CDR2 FYNNEI. This chain connects TRBV2 to TRBJ1-2; no clear D gene. The sequencing sample was made of adjacent normal tissue. This TCR derives from a female donor with papillary thyroid cancer or a benign thyroid nodule (not recorded which). Some clones in this sample may be carry-over from other donors' samples. CDR3 protein: CCSSAAAVYGYTF. The CDR3 bases are TGTTGCAGCAGTGCAGCGGCGGTCTATGGCTACACCTTC.